In its sample, the clone carrying this T cell receptor beta chain was seen a few times. V shed 9 bases and J shed 6 bases, with 13 bases lying between them. The CDR3 is 12 residues long. Germline V lookup: CDR1 ENHRY, CDR2 SYGVKD. The entry originates in a study of tumor-infiltrating lymphocytes in primary liver carcinoma. Synthesis of TCR beta cDNA was carried out from approximately 470 ng total RNA with a constant-region primer. What produced the TCR beta libraries was three nested multiplex PCR rounds using slightly modified ARM-PCR. It was with TRBV1-TRBV30 forward primers and a C-beta reverse primer that the first two PCR rounds were run, at approximately 10 cycles each. TCRdb reprocessed the multiplex PCR reads via MiXCR and lists one record per CDR3 protein. Counted here are approximately 310,000 distinct CDR3 sequences, around three fifths occurring once; the ten biggest clones make up approximately 9%.

Germline DNA was also extracted, with blood RNA taken from unsorted whole blood. The study enrolled treatment-naive patients with chronic HBV infection. The authors collected four milliliters of peripheral blood before surgery. This clonotype was obtained from a man aged 40-49 years with primary liver carcinoma and hepatitis B virus infection. J is TRBJ2-3 and V is TRBV10-3; no clear D gene. The sample taken for sequencing was peripheral blood. CDR3 bases: TGTGCCATGGGTGAGATTGGGGATACGCAGTATTTT. Amino acids: CAMGEIGDTQYF.